Here is one TCR beta chain with its context. The CDR3 covers 12 residues. Per the germline V gene, CDR1 is LGHDT and CDR2 is YNNKEL (reference sequence). Trimming cost V 4 bases and J 10 bases, with 11 bases left between them. This record belongs to a study of blood T cell repertoires in COVID-19. Study details: PBMCs, B-cell-depleted T cells, or T cells provided the cDNA or gDNA that made up the material.

Sequencing was performed with immunoSEQ multiplex PCR; in TCRdb, only in-frame clones are kept and a portion is missing. The sample carries some 100,000 clones, more than 85% recorded once. The clonotype originates from a man between 60 and 75 years old with acute or convalescent COVID-19. Source material: peripheral blood. The chain links TRBV3-1 (or the pseudogene TRBV3-2) to TRBJ2-1, with TRBD2 as a possible D gene (6 bases). The CDR3: CASSPGLGEQFF. The CDR3 region has the DNA TGTGCCAGCAGCCCGGGACTGGGGGAGCAGTTCTTC.